The present T cell receptor beta chain was sequenced within a study of cytomegalovirus exposure and HLA in healthy donors. Primers for the PCR totalled 60 Vbeta and 13 Jbeta. TCRdb keeps only in-frame clones here, not all; method: immunoSEQ multiplex PCR. The data contain 100,000 to 150,000 clones, roughly 82% of them singletons. This clone was seen just once. Antigen: not known. Deletions cut 7 bases from V and 1 base from J, with 7 bases between. Germline loops: CDR1 SNHLY, CDR2 FYNNEI. There are 13 residues in the CDR3. Study findings and constraints: In a later analysis, DRB1 alleles had the most associated TCRs; HLA-C alleles the fewest.

The sequence came from a woman younger than 35 in good health and CMV-seropositive. What was sequenced was PBMCs. The genes are TRBV2 and TRBJ2-2; no reliable D call. CDR3 sequence (DNA): TGTGCCAGCATCAAGAGGAACACCGGGGAGCTGTTTTTT. Protein sequence: CASIKRNTGELFF.